Following are 18 T cell receptor beta chains from one sample sequenced in a study of T cells after posttransplantation cyclophosphamide. Profiling relied on immunoSEQ multiplex PCR, and the TCRdb table lists in-frame clones only, not all of them. The sample yields roughly 25,000 clones, about 83% seen once. Input material: PBMCs. The receptors derive from a woman between 55 and 75 years old with a blood cancer, CMV-positive, and with a related stem cell donor.

This clone was recorded only once. J is TRBJ1-4 and V is TRBV4-2; 7 bases agree with TRBD1. This CDR3 is built from 14 residues. Germline CDR1 is LGHNA and CDR2 is YNFKEQ. Germline trimming cut 4 bases from V and 7 bases from J; bases unmatched to any gene: 6. The CDR3 region is CASSRQGGGEKLFF. The CDR3 DNA reads TGTGCCAGCAGCCGCCAGGGGGGAGGTGAAAAACTGTTTTTT.

This chain joins TRBV5-6 and TRBJ1-1; D call uncertain. This CDR3 contains 16 residues. Germline loops: CDR1 SGHDT, CDR2 YYEEEE. Trimming removed 4 bases at V and 2 bases at J, with 18 bases between. The CDR3 coding sequence is TGTGCCAGCAGCCCACTTGAGCACTATAGCAACACTGAAGCTTTCTTT. Translation gives CASSPLEHYSNTEAFF. Complete variable domain (other parts from reference TRBV5-6 and TRBJ1-1): DAGVTQSPTHLIKTRGQQVTLRCSPKSGHDTVSWYQQALGQGPQFIFQYYEEEERQRGNFPDRFSGHQFPNYSSELNVNALLLGDSALYLCASSPLEHYSNTEAFFGQGTRLTVV.

This clone was detected a few times. This sequence joins TRBV5-1 and TRBJ2-3; 12 bases align to TRBD2. V shed 1 base, J shed 5 bases, and the junction held 8 bases outside the gene matches. This CDR3 is built from 17 residues. Germline values: CDR1 SGHRS, CDR2 YFSETQ. The CDR3 loop reads CASSLQASGRAGDTQYF. The DNA of the CDR3 is TGCGCCAGCAGCTTGCAGGCTAGCGGGAGGGCCGGAGATACGCAGTATTTT.

Here the CDR3 reads CASSYPQEQYF. The CDR3 DNA sequence: TGTGCCAGCAGTTACCCCCAGGAGCAGTACTTC. V usage is TRBV6-6 and J usage is TRBJ2-7; no definite D call. With 2 bases removed from V and 7 bases from J, the gap between germline ends came to 6 bases. The length of the CDR3 is 11 residues. Germline loops: CDR1 MNHNY, CDR2 SVGAGI (reference sequence).

This chain uses TRBV25-1 with TRBJ2-2; D ambiguous. The CDR3 sequence is 13 residues long. The germline gives CDR1 MGHDK, CDR2 SYGVNS. The V and J ends lost 3 bases and 1 base respectively, with 3 bases between them. The CDR3 sequence: CASSDWNTGELFF. The CDR3 DNA reads as TGTGCCAGCAGTGACTGGAACACCGGGGAGCTGTTTTTT.

J is TRBJ1-2 and V is TRBV9; TRBD1 might be the D (6 bases). Trimming took off 0 bases at V and 4 bases at J, with 13 bases between the two ends. Germline CDR1 SGDLS, CDR2 YYNGEE. The CDR3 is made up of 15 amino acids. The CDR3 DNA follows: TGTGCCAGCAGCGTAGGGGTGCAGGGGCGCTATGGCTACACCTTC. This encodes CASSVGVQGRYGYTF.

The CDR3, as DNA: TGTGCCAGCAGCCCAAGATGGCTTTCCTATGGCTACACCTTC. This gives the protein CASSPRWLSYGYTF. The chain carries TRBV14 and TRBJ1-2; D is undetermined. Trimming stripped 4 bases from V and 4 bases from J, with 13 bases between. This CDR3 comprises 14 residues. Germline-derived CDR1 and CDR2 are SGHDN and FVKESK.

CDR3 DNA sequence: TGCAGCGTTGTCCAATCCCATAGCGGGGCCCGCGCAGATACGCAGTATTTT. Amino acid sequence: CSVVQSHSGARADTQYF. The chain has TRBV29-1 and TRBJ2-3; 8 bases map to TRBD2. Germline V gives CDR1 SQVTM, CDR2 ANQGSEA. V lost 4 bases and J lost 4; bases outside the gene matches: 16. The CDR3 loop spans 17 amino acids.

The chain uses TRBV25-1 and TRBJ1-6; unclear D gene. From germline, CDR1 is MGHDK and CDR2 SYGVNS. This CDR3 spans 13 amino acids. Trimming stripped 3 bases from V and 6 bases from J, with 6 bases between. CDR3 sequence reads: CASSDRFNSPLHF. CDR3 bases: TGTGCCAGCAGTGACAGGTTTAATTCACCCCTCCACTTT.

The rearrangement uses TRBV6-5 and TRBJ1-2; no reliable D call. Germline CDR1 and CDR2: MNHEY and SVGAGI. CDR3 length: 14 residues. The germline V and J ends were trimmed by 4 bases and 1 base, with 10 bases remaining between them. CDR3 sequence: CASSSQQNNYGYTF. The CDR3 DNA follows: TGTGCCAGCAGTTCCCAACAGAATAACTATGGCTACACCTTC.

V is TRBV2 and J is TRBJ2-6; D unresolved. This CDR3 contains 13 residues. Germline CDR1 reads SNHLY; CDR2 reads FYNNEI. The CDR3 here is CARRVSGANVLTF. CDR3 DNA sequence: TGTGCGCGAAGAGTCTCTGGGGCCAACGTCCTGACTTTC.

The chain recombines TRBV11-3 with TRBJ2-1; tentatively, D is TRBD2 (6 bases). This CDR3 is 13 amino acids long. Trimming cost V 5 bases and J 6 bases, with 11 bases left between them. Per germline, CDR1 SGHNT and CDR2 YENEEA. This CDR3 reads CASSTGTPNEQFF. CDR3 bases: TGTGCCAGCAGCACCGGGACTCCCAATGAGCAGTTCTTC.

The V gene is TRBV7-3, the J gene TRBJ1-1, with D tentatively TRBD1 (5 bases). The CDR3 is 17 amino acids. Germline V CDR1 and CDR2: SGHTA, FQGTGA. Trimming pared 4 bases from V and 1 base from J, leaving 19 bases between. The CDR3 DNA reads as TGTGCCAGCAGCTCCACCCGACCGGGGGTAGGGAACACTGAAGCTTTCTTT. Encoded protein: CASSSTRPGVGNTEAFF.

The V and J genes are TRBV5-1 and TRBJ2-3; D gene uncertain. The CDR3 has 16 amino acids. The germline CDR1 and CDR2 sequences are SGHRS and YFSETQ. The germline V and J ends were trimmed by 0 bases and 0 bases, with 11 bases remaining between them. The CDR3 loop reads CASSLGSYISTDTQYF. In DNA, the CDR3 is TGCGCCAGCAGCTTGGGCTCGTACATTAGCACAGATACGCAGTATTTT.

J is TRBJ2-7 and V is TRBV2; the D is unclear. Trimming stripped 8 bases from V and 0 bases from J, with 17 bases between. This CDR3 comprises 15 residues. The germline V gene has CDR1 SNHLY and CDR2 FYNNEI. The CDR3 DNA is TGTGCCAGCTCGTCGAAATGGGCAAGCTCCTACGAGCAGTACTTC. Amino acid sequence: CASSSKWASSYEQYF.

The V call is TRBV19, the J call TRBJ2-6, with 7 nucleotides matching TRBD1. This CDR3 spans 17 amino acids. Losses at the gene ends were 3 bases for V and 2 bases for J; bases not matched to a gene: 7. Germline values: CDR1 LNHDA, CDR2 SQIVND (reference sequence). The CDR3 coding sequence is TGTGCCAGTAGTATGAGGGGACAGACTGCTGGGGCCAACGTCCTGACTTTC. Protein sequence: CASSMRGQTAGANVLTF.

V and J are TRBV7-9 and TRBJ2-5; D might be TRBD2 (5 bases). Germline loops: CDR1 SEHNR, CDR2 FQNEAQ (reference sequence). V lost 2 bases and J 3 bases, leaving 13 bases between the germline ends. The CDR3 has 15 residues. The CDR3: CASSLRRIAKETQYF. The DNA for the CDR3 is TGTGCCAGCAGCTTAAGGAGAATAGCGAAAGAGACCCAGTACTTC.

The chain links TRBV5-1 to TRBJ2-3, with D perhaps matching TRBD2 (5 bases). V shed 0 bases and J shed 0 bases, with 11 bases lying between them. The CDR3 sequence is 16 residues long. Germline V gene lookup returns CDR1 SGHRS and CDR2 YFSETQ. Here the CDR3 reads CASSLAAVGSTDTQYF. For the CDR3, the DNA is TGCGCCAGCAGCTTGGCAGCGGTGGGGAGCACAGATACGCAGTATTTT.